These T cell receptor beta chains were read from a single sample in a study of cytomegalovirus exposure and HLA in healthy donors. Method: immunoSEQ multiplex PCR; TCRdb's copy keeps in-frame clones and lacks some. The sample has about 150,000 clones; 60% to 85% are singletons. Sequenced sample: PBMCs. These receptors all come from a woman in her thirties or forties in good health and CMV-seronegative. CDR3s include the opening cysteine and the closing phenylalanine or tryptophan. A D gene is named only where the DNA matches it firmly.

D	V	J	CDR3
TRBD1	TRBV11-2	TRBJ1-2	CASSLDEGAGSGYTF
.	TRBV2	TRBJ2-3	CASRIGGTDVDTQYF
TRBD1	TRBV13	TRBJ1-1	CASSLGQGEGAFF
TRBD1	TRBV19	TRBJ1-2	CASSIPHRGMSGGYTF
TRBD1	TRBV6-6	TRBJ1-2	CASSTGDSYGYTF
.	TRBV13	TRBJ2-7	CASSYTGTYEQYF
.	TRBV5-1	TRBJ2-2	CASSLGEFGTGELFF
TRBD1	TRBV9	TRBJ2-2	CASSFRTGGTIGELFF
.	TRBV19	TRBJ1-1	CASTAGFPNTEAFF
.	TRBV5-6	TRBJ1-2	CASRPYNYGYTF
TRBD1	TRBV5-1	TRBJ2-6	CASSPGQGSSGANVLTF
.	TRBV5-1	TRBJ2-5	CASSGGAGEETQYF
.	TRBV4-1	TRBJ2-7	CASGQQGSYEQYF
TRBD1	TRBV7-7	TRBJ2-3	CASSLGQGSTDTQYF
TRBD2	TRBV5-1	TRBJ2-1	CASSPGLAGVNEQFF
TRBD1	TRBV19	TRBJ1-2	CASRPGTANYGYTF
.	TRBV27	TRBJ1-4	CASSRTVNEKLFF
.	TRBV5-1	TRBJ1-1	CASSFGGTEAFF
.	TRBV5-6	TRBJ2-3	CASSSWRGTQYF
.	TRBV5-1	TRBJ1-2	CASRPNGGLGYTF
TRBD1	TRBV27	TRBJ2-7	CASTLRTGYEQYF
.	TRBV2	TRBJ1-2	CASRTGPGYTF
.	TRBV7-6	TRBJ1-1	CASSLNTVMNTEAFF
TRBD2	TRBV6-4	TRBJ2-2	CASRLAGDTGELFF
TRBD1	TRBV6-6	TRBJ2-5	CASSDIGQGETQYF
TRBD1	TRBV25-1	TRBJ2-7	CASSRQGSYEQYF
TRBD1	TRBV28	TRBJ2-1	CASTPDREETGRNEQFF
TRBD2	TRBV10-2	TRBJ2-1	CASSGLLAGGVNEQFF
TRBD2	TRBV27	TRBJ2-1	CASSLDPGLAVPEQFF
.	TRBV10-3	TRBJ1-1	CAISESVGGTIEAFF
.	TRBV28	TRBJ2-1	CASSLGREYNEQFF
.	TRBV11-2	TRBJ1-6	CASSFGSYNSPLHF
.	TRBV5-1	TRBJ2-1	CASSLGGKEFF
.	TRBV15	TRBJ2-2	CATSRDTVVPGAANTGELFF
TRBD1	TRBV6-6	TRBJ1-1	CASKLTGEGLTEAFF
.	TRBV27	TRBJ2-5	CASSLSWRGGETQYF
.	TRBV19	TRBJ2-1	CASSLRLHEQFF
TRBD1	TRBV6-5	TRBJ1-5	CASSYRTGYQPQHF
.	TRBV5-4	TRBJ1-5	CASSSSTRPGSNQPQHF
.	TRBV28	TRBJ1-4	CASSLNEKLFF
.	TRBV10-3	TRBJ2-6	CAISREPGANVLTF
TRBD1	TRBV4-1	TRBJ2-2	CASSQVGQGATSGELFF
.	TRBV7-8	TRBJ2-7	CASSLVVSRLAGNEQYF
.	TRBV7-9	TRBJ1-2	CASSAGTPGYGYTF
.	TRBV11-2	TRBJ1-5	CASSSSGSTQPQHF
.	TRBV2	TRBJ2-3	CASSEAGNSPTDTQYF
.	TRBV10-3	TRBJ2-1	CAISEFGGIDYNEQFF
.	TRBV2	TRBJ1-1	CASSEAGWAFF
.	TRBV10-1	TRBJ2-3	CASSKQGNEDTQYF
TRBD2	TRBV7-9	TRBJ2-7	CASSSTSGVYEQYF
TRBD1	TRBV10-1	TRBJ1-5	CASSRQGLKPQHF
TRBD1	TRBV6-4	TRBJ2-3	CASSDSAGQGTDTQYF
TRBD2	TRBV5-1	TRBJ2-5	CASSSRAGGPLETQYF
.	TRBV4-1	TRBJ1-2	CASSQLDRGGYTF
.	TRBV30	TRBJ1-2	CAWSPTHSLRIYGYTF
TRBD1	TRBV7-9	TRBJ2-1	CASSLAFDRGQVEQFF
.	TRBV5-1	TRBJ1-1	CASSTGNQEAFF
.	TRBV2	TRBJ2-3	CAEQGPPGTDTQYF
TRBD1	TRBV5-4	TRBJ1-2	CASSFGDRDGYTF